This entry lists 10 T cell receptor beta chains sequenced from one sample in a study of naive and memory T cell subsets. The study's findings and limits: Naive repertoires, especially CD8, held a few larger clonotypes, possibly memory cells re-expressing CD45RA.

Two oligonucleotides, mixed equimolar, formed the beta constant-region primer covering TRBC1 and TRBC2. Nested alpha and beta constant-region primers with the SP2 primer drove four PCR rounds on ligated cDNA. TCRdb analysed the UMI-ligation and nested PCR reads with MiXCR anew, one entry per CDR3 protein. This table has around 160,000 distinct CDR3 sequences, roughly 22% appearing once. These receptors are not linked to any known antigen. The source material was naive CD4+ T cells from blood. The receptor source for this set is a human donor in good health.

V usage is TRBV19 and J usage is TRBJ1-6; D perhaps matches TRBD1 (6 bases). Trimming removed 6 bases from V and 5 bases from J, with 20 bases in between. Germline CDR1 and CDR2: LNHDA and SQIVND (reference sequence). The CDR3 runs 17 residues. CDR3 bases: TGTGCCAGTAGCGCCCGGCGGTTGGCAGGGGATAATTCACCCCTCCACTTT. Residues: CASSARRLAGDNSPLHF.

This clonotype was seen only a few times. The chain joins TRBV30 to TRBJ1-1; tentative D call: TRBD1 (6 bases). Germline V gene lookup returns CDR1 GTSNPN and CDR2 SVGIG (reference sequence). This CDR3 region has 14 residues. The germline V and J ends were trimmed by 4 bases and 4 bases, with 16 bases remaining between them. The CDR3 DNA is TGTGCCTGGACCAGAACAGGGATTGGCACTGAAGCTTTCTTT. Translation gives CAWTRTGIGTEAFF.

This clonotype has ten or more counts. The chain is built from TRBV7-9 and TRBJ2-1; no definite D call. Germline CDR1 reads SEHNR; CDR2 reads FQNEAQ (reference sequence). The CDR3 covers 18 residues. V gave up 3 bases and J gave up 7 bases, with 25 bases separating them. As DNA, the CDR3 is TGTGCCAGCAGCTTCCCCTCAGTAAAGGCCCTCCCAAAAAATGAGCAGTTCTTC. Residues: CASSFPSVKALPKNEQFF.

The rearrangement links TRBV2 to TRBJ1-1, with 9 bases aligning to TRBD1. The CDR3 covers 15 residues. Trimming took 1 base from V and 6 from J; bases not matched to a gene: 6. Germline CDR1 reads SNHLY; CDR2 reads FYNNEI. CDR3 nucleotides: TGTGCCAGCAGTGAAGAGGGACAGGGTAGTTCTGAAGCTTTCTTT. Translated, it gives CASSEEGQGSSEAFF.

In its sample, this clonotype was seen a few times. The chain recombines TRBV18 with TRBJ1-1; possibly TRBD1 for D (6 bases). CDR1 is KGHSH and CDR2 is LQKENI in the germline V gene. Trimming cost V 5 bases and J 4 bases, with 23 bases left between them. This CDR3 has 17 amino acids. This chain's CDR3 is CASSTGGGGLSVTEAFF. DNA of the CDR3: TGTGCCAGCTCAACGGGCGGGGGCGGCCTATCCGTCACTGAAGCTTTCTTT.

The chain joins TRBV20-1 to TRBJ2-2; D remains unclear. Germline V gene lookup returns CDR1 DFQATT and CDR2 SNEGSKA (reference sequence). The CDR3 has 12 amino acids. V was shortened by 6 bases and J by 1 base, with 6 bases between the two germline ends. CDR3 in amino acids: CSATENTGELFF. CDR3 bases: TGCAGTGCAACAGAGAACACCGGGGAGCTGTTTTTT.

The CDR3 DNA reads as TGTGCCAGCCATCCGGGACTCCACACAGATACGCAGTATTTT. Its protein is CASHPGLHTDTQYF. J is TRBJ2-3 and V is TRBV6-5; possibly TRBD2 for D (6 bases). The V gene's germline CDR1 is MNHEY and CDR2 SVGAGI. V was shortened by 8 bases and J by 2 bases, with 14 bases between the two germline ends. CDR3 length: 14 residues.

The rearrangement links TRBV20-1 to TRBJ2-3; 9 nucleotides line up with TRBD1. The V segment lost 5 bases and the J segment 3 bases; nucleotides outside the gene matches: 6. The CDR3 length is 14 residues. Germline V gene data show CDR1 as DFQATT and CDR2 as SNEGSKA (reference sequence). The CDR3 DNA sequence: TGCAGTGCTCCGGACAGGGGCTCAACAGATACGCAGTATTTT. It encodes CSAPDRGSTDTQYF.

The count of this clonotype is one. The chain links TRBV18 to TRBJ1-1, with D uncertain. V was cut by 2 bases and J by 4 bases, with 11 bases left in between. Germline CDR1 reads KGHSH; CDR2 reads LQKENI. The CDR3 covers 14 residues. CDR3 sequence (DNA): TGTGCCAGCTCACCAGCCTTGGGTGGCACTGAAGCTTTCTTT. The encoded protein is CASSPALGGTEAFF.

The rearrangement uses TRBV4-2 and TRBJ2-7; 10 bases fit TRBD2. This CDR3 is 14 amino acids long. Germline lookup yields CDR1 LGHNA and CDR2 YNFKEQ. J gave up 4 bases and V 3 bases, and 3 bases lay outside the gene matches. The CDR3 sequence: CASSQTSGRYEQYF. DNA for the CDR3: TGTGCCAGCAGCCAGACTAGCGGGCGGTACGAGCAGTACTTC.